This T cell receptor beta chain was sequenced during a study of response to subunit inactivated influenza vaccine. MiXCR, run by TCRdb on the RT-PCR reads, gives a single entry per CDR3 protein. The sample records roughly 500,000 distinct CDR3 sequences, approximately 15% being singletons. With regard to this clonotype: Its antigen is not identified.

Trimming pared 1 base from V and 2 bases from J, leaving 1 base between. The CDR3 is 12 amino acids. Germline values: CDR1 KGHDR, CDR2 SFDVKD. Study-level findings and limits: Each seasonal influenza vaccination recruits few new T cells, the authors suggested.

The V gene is TRBV24-1, the J gene TRBJ1-1; no clear D. Sequencing used CD4+ T cells sorted from PBMCs, obtained around 25 months after vaccination. This receptor was taken from a man between 45 and 75 years old who received an inactivated influenza vaccine. CDR3 protein: CATSDFNTEAFF. CDR3 DNA sequence: TGTGCCACCAGTGATTTTAACACTGAAGCTTTCTTT.